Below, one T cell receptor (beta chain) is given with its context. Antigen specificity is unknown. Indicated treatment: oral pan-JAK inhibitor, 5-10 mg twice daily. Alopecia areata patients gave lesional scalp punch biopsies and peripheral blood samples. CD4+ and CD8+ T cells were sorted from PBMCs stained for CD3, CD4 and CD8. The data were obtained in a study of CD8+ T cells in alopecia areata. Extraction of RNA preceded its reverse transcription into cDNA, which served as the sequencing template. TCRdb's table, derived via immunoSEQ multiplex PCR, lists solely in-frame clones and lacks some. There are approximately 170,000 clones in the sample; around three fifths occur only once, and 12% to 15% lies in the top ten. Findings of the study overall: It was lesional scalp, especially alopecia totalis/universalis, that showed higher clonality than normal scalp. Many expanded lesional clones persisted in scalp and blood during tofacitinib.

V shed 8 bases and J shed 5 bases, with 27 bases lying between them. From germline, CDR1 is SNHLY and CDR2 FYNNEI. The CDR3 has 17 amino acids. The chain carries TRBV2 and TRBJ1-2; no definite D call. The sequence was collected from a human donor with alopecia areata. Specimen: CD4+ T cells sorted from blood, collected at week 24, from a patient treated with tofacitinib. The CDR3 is CASCPRRQTLLKYGYTF. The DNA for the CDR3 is TGTGCCAGCTGCCCTAGGAGGCAGACCCTACTTAAGTATGGCTACACCTTC.